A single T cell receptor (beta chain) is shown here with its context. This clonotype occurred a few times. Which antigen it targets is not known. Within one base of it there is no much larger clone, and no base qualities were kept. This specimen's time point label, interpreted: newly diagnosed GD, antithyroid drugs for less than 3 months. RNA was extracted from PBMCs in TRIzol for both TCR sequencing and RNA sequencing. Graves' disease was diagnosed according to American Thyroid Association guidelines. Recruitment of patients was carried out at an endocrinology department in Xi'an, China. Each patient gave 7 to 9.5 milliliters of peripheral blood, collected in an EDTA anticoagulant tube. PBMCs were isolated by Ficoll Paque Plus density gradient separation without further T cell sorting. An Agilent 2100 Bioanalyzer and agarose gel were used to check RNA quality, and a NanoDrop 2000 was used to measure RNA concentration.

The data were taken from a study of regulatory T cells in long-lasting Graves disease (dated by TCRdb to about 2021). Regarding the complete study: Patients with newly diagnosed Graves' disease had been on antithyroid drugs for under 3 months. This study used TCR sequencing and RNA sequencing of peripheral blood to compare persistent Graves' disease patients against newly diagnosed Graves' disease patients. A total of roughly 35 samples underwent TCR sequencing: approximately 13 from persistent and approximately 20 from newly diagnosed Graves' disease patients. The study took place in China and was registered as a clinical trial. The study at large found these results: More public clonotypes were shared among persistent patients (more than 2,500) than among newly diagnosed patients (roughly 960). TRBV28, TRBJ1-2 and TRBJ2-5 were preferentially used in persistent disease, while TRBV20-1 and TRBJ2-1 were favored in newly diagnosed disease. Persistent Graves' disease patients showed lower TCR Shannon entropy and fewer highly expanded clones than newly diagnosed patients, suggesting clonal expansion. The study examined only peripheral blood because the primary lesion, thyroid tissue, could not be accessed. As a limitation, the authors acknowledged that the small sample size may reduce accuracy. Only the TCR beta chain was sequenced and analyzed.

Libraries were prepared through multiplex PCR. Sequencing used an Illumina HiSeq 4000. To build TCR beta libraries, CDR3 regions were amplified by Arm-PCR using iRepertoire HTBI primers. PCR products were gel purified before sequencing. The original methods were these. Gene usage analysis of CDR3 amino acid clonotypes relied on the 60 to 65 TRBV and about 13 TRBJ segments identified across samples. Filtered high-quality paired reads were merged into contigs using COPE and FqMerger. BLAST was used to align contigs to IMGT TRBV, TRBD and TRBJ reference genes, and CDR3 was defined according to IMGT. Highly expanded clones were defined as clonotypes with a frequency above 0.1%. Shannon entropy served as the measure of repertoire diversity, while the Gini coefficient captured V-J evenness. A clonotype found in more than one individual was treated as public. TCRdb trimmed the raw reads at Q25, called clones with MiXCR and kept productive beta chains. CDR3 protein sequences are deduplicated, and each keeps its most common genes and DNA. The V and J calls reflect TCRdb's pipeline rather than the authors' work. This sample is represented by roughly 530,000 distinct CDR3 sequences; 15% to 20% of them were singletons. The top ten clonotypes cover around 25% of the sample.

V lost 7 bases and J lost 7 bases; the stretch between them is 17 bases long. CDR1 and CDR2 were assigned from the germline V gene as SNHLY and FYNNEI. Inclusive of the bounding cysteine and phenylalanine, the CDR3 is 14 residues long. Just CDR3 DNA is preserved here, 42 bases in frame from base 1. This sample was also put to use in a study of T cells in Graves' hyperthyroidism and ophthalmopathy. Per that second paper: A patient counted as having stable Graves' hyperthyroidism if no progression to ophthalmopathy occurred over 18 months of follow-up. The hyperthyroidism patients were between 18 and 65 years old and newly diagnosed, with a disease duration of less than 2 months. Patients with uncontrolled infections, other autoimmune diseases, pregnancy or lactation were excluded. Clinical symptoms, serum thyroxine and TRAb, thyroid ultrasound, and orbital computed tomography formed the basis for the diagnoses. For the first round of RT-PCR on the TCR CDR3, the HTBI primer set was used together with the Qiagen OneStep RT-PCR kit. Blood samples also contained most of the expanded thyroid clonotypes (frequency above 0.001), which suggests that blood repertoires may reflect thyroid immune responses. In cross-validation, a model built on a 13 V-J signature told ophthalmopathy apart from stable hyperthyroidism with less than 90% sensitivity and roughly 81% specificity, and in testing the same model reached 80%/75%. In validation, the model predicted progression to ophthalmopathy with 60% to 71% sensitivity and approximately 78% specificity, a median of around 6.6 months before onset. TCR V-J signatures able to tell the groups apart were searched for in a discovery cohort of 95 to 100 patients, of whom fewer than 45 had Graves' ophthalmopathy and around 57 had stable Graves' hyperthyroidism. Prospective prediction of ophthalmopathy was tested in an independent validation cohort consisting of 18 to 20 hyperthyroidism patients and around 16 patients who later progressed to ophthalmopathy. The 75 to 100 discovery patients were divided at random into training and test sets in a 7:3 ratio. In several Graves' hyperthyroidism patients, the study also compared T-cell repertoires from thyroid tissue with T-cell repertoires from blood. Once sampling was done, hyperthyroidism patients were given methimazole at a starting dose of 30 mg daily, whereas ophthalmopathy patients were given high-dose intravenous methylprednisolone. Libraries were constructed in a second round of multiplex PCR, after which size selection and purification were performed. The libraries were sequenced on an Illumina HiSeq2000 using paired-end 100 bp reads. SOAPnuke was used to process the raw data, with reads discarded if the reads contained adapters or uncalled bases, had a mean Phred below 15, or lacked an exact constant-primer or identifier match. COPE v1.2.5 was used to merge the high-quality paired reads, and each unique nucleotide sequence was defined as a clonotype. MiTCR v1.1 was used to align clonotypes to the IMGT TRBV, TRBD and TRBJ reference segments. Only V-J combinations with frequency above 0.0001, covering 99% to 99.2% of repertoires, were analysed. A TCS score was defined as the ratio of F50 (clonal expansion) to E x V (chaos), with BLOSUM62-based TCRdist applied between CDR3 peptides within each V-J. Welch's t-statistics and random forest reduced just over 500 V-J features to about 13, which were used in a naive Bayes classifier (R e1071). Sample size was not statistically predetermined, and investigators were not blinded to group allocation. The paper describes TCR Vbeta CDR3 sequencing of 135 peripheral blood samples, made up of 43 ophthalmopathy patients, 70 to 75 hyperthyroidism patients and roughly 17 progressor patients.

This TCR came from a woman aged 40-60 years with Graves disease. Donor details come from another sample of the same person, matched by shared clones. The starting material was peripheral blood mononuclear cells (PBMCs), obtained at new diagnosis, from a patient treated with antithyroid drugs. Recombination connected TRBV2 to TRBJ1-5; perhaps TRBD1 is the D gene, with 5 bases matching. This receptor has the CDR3 CASIAGGSGQPQHF. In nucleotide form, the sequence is TGTGCCAGCATAGCGGGGGGGTCTGGGCAGCCCCAGCATTTT.